This T cell receptor (beta chain) appears in the sequencing data of a study of T cells in localized non-small cell lung cancer. This clone showed up just once. Antigen unknown. Study-level results: Longer overall survival was seen with higher T cell density measured in blood.

Trimming shortened V by 5 bases and J by 4 bases, and 15 bases separated the two germline ends. From germline, CDR1 is SGHAT and CDR2 FQNNGV. This CDR3 spans 15 amino acids. Assay: immunoSEQ multiplex PCR; the TCRdb copy retains only in-frame clones and omits some. The sample includes about 21,000 clones, over 75% seen only once; the top ten take 30%. The rearrangement links TRBV11-2 to TRBJ2-1; D tentatively reads TRBD1 or TRBD2 (5 bases each). This clonotype was obtained from a male donor aged 60 or over with stage II lung adenocarcinoma. The sample in question was peripheral blood mononuclear cells, obtained before any cancer treatment. The CDR3 is CASSPLRGVYNEQFF. In nucleotides, the CDR3 is TGTGCCAGCAGCCCCCTCCGGGGCGTTTACAATGAGCAGTTCTTC. The full variable domain, completed using reference TRBV11-2 and TRBJ2-1, is EAGVAQSPRYKIIEKRQSVAFWCNPISGHATLYWYQQILGQGPKLLIQFQNNGVVDDSQLPKDRFSAERLKGVDSTLKIQPAKLEDSAVYLCASSPLRGVYNEQFFGPGTRLTVL.